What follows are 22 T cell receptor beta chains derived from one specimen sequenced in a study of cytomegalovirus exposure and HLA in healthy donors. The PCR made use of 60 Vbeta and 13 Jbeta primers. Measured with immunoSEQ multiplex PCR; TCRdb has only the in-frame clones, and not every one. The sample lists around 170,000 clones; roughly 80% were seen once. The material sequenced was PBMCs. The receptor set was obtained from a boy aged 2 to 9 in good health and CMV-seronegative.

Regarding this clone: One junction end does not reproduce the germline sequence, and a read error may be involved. The CDR3 here is CASSPEGLAGVDTQYF. DNA for the CDR3: TGTGCTAGCAGCCCCGAGGGACTAGCGGGAGTAGATACGCAGTATTTT. The rearrangement uses TRBV7-7 and TRBJ2-3; 14 bases align to TRBD2. Germline V lookup: CDR1 SSHAT, CDR2 FNYEAQ (reference sequence). This CDR3 contains 16 residues.

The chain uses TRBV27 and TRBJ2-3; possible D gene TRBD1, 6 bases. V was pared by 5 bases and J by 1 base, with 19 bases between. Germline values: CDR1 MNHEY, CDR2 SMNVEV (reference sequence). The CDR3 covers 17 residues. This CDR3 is CASSLIVGQHGTDTQYF. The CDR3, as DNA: TGTGCCAGCAGTCTAATAGTCGGACAGCACGGCACAGATACGCAGTATTTT.

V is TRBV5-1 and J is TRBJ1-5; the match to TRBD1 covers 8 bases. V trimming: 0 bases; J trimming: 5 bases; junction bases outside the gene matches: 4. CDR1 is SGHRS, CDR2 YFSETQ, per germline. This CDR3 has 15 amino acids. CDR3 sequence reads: CASSLEGTGYQPQHF. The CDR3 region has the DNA TGCGCCAGCAGCTTGGAAGGGACAGGCTATCAGCCCCAGCATTTT.

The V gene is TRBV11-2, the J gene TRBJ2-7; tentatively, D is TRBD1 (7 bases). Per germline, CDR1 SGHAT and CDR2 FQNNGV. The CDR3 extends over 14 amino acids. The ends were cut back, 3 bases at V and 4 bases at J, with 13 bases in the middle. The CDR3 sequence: CASSFGPGGYEQYF. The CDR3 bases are TGTGCCAGCAGCTTTGGTCCAGGGGGGTACGAGCAGTACTTC. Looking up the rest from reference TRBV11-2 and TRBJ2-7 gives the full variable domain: EAGVAQSPRYKIIEKRQSVAFWCNPISGHATLYWYQQILGQGPKLLIQFQNNGVVDDSQLPKDRFSAERLKGVDSTLKIQPAKLEDSAVYLCASSFGPGGYEQYFGPGTRLTVT.

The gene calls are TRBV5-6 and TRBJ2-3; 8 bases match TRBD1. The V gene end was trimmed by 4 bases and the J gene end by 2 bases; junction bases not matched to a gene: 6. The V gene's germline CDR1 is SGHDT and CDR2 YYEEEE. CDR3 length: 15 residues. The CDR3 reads CASSGQGPFTDTQYF. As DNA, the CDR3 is TGTGCCAGCAGCGGACAGGGCCCTTTCACAGATACGCAGTATTTT.

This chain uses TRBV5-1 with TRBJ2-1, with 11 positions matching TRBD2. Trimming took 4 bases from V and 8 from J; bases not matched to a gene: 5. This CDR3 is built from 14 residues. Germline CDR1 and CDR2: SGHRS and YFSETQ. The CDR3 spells CASSQLTSGDEQFF. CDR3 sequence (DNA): TGCGCCAGCAGCCAACTGACTAGCGGGGATGAGCAGTTCTTC.

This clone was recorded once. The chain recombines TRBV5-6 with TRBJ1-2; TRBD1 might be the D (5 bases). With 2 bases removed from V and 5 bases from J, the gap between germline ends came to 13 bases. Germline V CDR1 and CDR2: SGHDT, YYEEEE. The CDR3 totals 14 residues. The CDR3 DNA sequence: TGTGCCAGCAGCTTCTTAGACAGAGATTATGGCTACACCTTC. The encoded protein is CASSFLDRDYGYTF.

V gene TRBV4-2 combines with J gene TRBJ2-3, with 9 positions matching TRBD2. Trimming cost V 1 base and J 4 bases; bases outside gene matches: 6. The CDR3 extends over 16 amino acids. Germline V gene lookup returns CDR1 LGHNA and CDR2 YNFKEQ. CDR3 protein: CASSQVLAGEADTQYF. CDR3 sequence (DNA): TGTGCCAGCAGCCAAGTTTTAGCGGGAGAAGCAGATACGCAGTATTTT.

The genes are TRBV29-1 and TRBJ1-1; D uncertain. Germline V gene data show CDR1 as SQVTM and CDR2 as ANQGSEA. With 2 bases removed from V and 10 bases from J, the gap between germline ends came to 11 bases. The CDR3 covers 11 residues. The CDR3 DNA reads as TGCAGCGTTGAAAACCCTGGAGGAGCTTTCTTT. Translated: CSVENPGGAFF. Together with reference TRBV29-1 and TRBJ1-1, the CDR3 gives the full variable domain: SAVISQKPSRDICQRGTSLTIQCQVDSQVTMMFWYRQQPGQSLTLIATANQGSEATYESGFVIDKFPISRPNLTFSTLTVSNMSPEDSSIYLCSVENPGGAFFGQGTRLTVV.

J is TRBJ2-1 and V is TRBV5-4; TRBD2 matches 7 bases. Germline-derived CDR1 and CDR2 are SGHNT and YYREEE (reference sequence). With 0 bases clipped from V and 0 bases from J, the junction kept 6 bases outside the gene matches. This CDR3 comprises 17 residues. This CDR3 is CASSLEVERGSYNEQFF. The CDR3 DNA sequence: TGTGCCAGCAGCTTGGAGGTAGAGCGGGGCTCCTACAATGAGCAGTTCTTC.

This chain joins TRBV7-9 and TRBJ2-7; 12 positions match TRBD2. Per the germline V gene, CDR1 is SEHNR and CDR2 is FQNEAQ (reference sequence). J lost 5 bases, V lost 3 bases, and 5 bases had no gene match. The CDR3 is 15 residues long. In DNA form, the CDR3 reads TGTGCCAGCAGCTTCGGACTAGCGGGGACCCACGAGCAGTACTTC. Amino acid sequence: CASSFGLAGTHEQYF.

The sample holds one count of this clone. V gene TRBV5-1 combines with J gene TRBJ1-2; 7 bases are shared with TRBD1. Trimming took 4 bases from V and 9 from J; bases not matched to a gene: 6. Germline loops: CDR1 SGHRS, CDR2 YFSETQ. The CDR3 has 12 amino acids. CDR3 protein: CASSPRGDSYTF. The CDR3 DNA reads TGCGCCAGCAGCCCCAGGGGGGACAGCTACACCTTC.

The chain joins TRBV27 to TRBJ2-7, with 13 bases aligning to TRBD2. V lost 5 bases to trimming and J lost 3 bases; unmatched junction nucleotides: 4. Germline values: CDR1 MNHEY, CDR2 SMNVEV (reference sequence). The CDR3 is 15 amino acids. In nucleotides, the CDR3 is TGTGCCAGCAGTCCGTGGACTAGCGGGAGCTACGAGCAGTACTTC. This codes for CASSPWTSGSYEQYF.

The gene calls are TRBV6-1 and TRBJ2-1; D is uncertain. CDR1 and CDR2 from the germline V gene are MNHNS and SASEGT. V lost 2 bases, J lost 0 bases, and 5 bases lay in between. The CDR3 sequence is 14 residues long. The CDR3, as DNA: TGTGCCAGCAGTGAATCGAGCTCCTACAATGAGCAGTTCTTC. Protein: CASSESSSYNEQFF.

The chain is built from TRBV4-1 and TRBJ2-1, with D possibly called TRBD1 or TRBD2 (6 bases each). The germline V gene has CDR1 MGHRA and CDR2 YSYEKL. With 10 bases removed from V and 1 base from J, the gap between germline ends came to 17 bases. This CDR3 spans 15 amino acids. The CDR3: CATRGGEDSYNEQFF. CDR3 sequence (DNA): TGCGCCACCAGGGGCGGGGAGGATTCCTACAATGAGCAGTTCTTC.

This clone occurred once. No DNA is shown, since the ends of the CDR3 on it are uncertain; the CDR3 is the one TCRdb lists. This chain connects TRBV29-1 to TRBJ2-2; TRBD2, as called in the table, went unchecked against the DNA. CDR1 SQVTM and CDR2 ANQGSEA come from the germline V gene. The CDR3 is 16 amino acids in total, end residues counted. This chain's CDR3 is CSVWGLAGFGAGELFF.

CDR3 protein: CASSSTWDRGDGEQFF. The CDR3 region has the DNA TGTGCCAGCAGTTCAACCTGGGACAGGGGGGACGGTGAGCAGTTCTTC. The rearrangement links TRBV6-5 to TRBJ2-1, with 11 nucleotides matching TRBD1. Germline values: CDR1 MNHEY, CDR2 SVGAGI. V shed 4 bases and J 9 bases; nucleotides not matched to a gene: 11. The CDR3 covers 16 residues.

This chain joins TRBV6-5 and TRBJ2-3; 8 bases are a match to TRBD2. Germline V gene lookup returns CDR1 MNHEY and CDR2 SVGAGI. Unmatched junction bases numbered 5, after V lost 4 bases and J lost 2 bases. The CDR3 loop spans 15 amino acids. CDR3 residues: CASSFSSGLTDTQYF. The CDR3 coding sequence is TGTGCCAGCAGTTTCTCTAGCGGGCTCACAGATACGCAGTATTTT.

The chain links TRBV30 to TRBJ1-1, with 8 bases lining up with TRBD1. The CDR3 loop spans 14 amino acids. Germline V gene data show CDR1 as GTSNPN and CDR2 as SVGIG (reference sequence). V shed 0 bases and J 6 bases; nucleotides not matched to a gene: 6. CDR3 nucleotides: TGTGCCTGGAGTGTACCTTTGACAGGGGCTGAAGCTTTCTTT. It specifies CAWSVPLTGAEAFF.

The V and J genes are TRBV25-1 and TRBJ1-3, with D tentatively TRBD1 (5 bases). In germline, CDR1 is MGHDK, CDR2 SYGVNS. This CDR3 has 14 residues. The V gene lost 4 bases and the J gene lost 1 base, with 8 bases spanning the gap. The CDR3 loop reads CASSATDSGNTIYF. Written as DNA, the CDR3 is TGTGCCAGCAGTGCGACAGATTCTGGAAACACCATATATTTT.

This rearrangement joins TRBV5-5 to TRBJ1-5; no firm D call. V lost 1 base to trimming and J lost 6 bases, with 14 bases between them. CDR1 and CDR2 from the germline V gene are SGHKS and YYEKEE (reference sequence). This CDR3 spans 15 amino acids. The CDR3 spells CASSLIGQRGQPQHF. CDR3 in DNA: TGTGCCAGCAGCTTGATTGGCCAGCGGGGTCAGCCCCAGCATTTT.

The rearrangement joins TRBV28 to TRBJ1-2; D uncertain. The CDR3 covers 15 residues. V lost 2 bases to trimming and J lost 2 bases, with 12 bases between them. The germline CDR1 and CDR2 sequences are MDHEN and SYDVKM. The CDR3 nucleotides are TGTGCCAGCAGTTTAGAGCCAGGACTAAACTATGGCTACACCTTC. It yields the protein CASSLEPGLNYGYTF.